The rows below give T cell receptor beta chains drawn from one sample of a study of blood T cell repertoires in COVID-19. Measured with immunoSEQ multiplex PCR; TCRdb has only the in-frame clones, and not every one. The sample includes 100,000 to 150,000 clones, more than 75% seen only once; the top ten take under 30%. Sequenced input: peripheral blood. The receptors were sampled from a woman aged 70-85 years with acute or convalescent COVID-19. The CDR3 runs from the conserved cysteine through the conserved F or W. A D gene is named only where the DNA matches it firmly. Clone size, where shown, is once, few, many, or a class for clones that have expanded.

clone_size: -; v_call: TRBV28; d_call: -; j_call: TRBJ1-5; cdr3_aa: CASKIVGVQPQHF; cdr3_nt: TGTGCCAGCAAAATCGTCGGGGTTCAGCCCCAGCATTTT
clone_size: -; v_call: TRBV7-3; d_call: TRBD1; j_call: TRBJ2-7; cdr3_aa: CASSLGGTGFYEQYF; cdr3_nt: TGTGCCAGCAGCTTAGGGGGGACAGGCTTCTACGAGCAGTACTTC
clone_size: -; v_call: TRBV7-9; d_call: -; j_call: TRBJ2-3; cdr3_aa: CASSPGRDISTDTQYF; cdr3_nt: TGTGCCAGCAGCCCAGGTCGGGACATTAGCACAGATACGCAGTATTTT
clone_size: -; v_call: TRBV11-2; d_call: -; j_call: TRBJ1-5; cdr3_aa: CASSLVEGVGQPQHF; cdr3_nt: TGTGCCAGCAGCTTAGTGGAGGGAGTGGGTCAGCCCCAGCATTTT
clone_size: -; v_call: TRBV7-3; d_call: TRBD2; j_call: TRBJ2-5; cdr3_aa: CASSSGLAGGQETQYF; cdr3_nt: TGTGCCAGCAGCTCGGGACTAGCGGGGGGCCAAGAGACCCAGTACTTC
clone_size: -; v_call: TRBV28; d_call: -; j_call: TRBJ1-1; cdr3_aa: CASSSEGLNTEAFF; cdr3_nt: TGTGCCAGCAGTTCGGAGGGGTTGAACACTGAAGCTTTCTTT
clone_size: -; v_call: TRBV11-2; d_call: TRBD1; j_call: TRBJ1-6; cdr3_aa: CASSYRTGGSSPLHF; cdr3_nt: TGTGCCAGCAGCTACCGGACAGGGGGTAGTTCACCCCTCCACTTT
clone_size: few; v_call: TRBV28; d_call: -; j_call: TRBJ1-6; cdr3_aa: CASSLPPPGTYNSPLHF; cdr3_nt: TGTGCCAGCAGTTTACCTCCCCCCGGGACTTATAATTCACCCCTCCACTTT
clone_size: -; v_call: TRBV6-5; d_call: TRBD1; j_call: TRBJ2-5; cdr3_aa: CASSYSGTGGWETQYF; cdr3_nt: TGTGCCAGCAGTTACTCTGGGACAGGGGGTTGGGAGACCCAGTACTTC
clone_size: -; v_call: TRBV10-3; d_call: -; j_call: TRBJ2-2; cdr3_aa: CAARGGAGTGELFF; cdr3_nt: TGTGCCGCAAGAGGAGGGGCAGGCACCGGGGAGCTGTTTTTT
clone_size: -; v_call: TRBV11-2; d_call: -; j_call: TRBJ2-7; cdr3_aa: CASSRVVEQYF; cdr3_nt: TGTGCCAGCAGTCGGGTGGTCGAGCAGTACTTC
clone_size: -; v_call: TRBV10-3; d_call: -; j_call: TRBJ2-3; cdr3_aa: CAISDEGRIADTQYF; cdr3_nt: TGTGCCATCAGTGATGAGGGGAGGATAGCAGATACGCAGTATTTT
clone_size: -; v_call: TRBV25-1; d_call: -; j_call: TRBJ1-4; cdr3_aa: CASSQDGLLGKLFF; cdr3_nt: TGTGCCAGCAGCCAGGACGGACTTTTAGGAAAACTGTTTTTT
clone_size: -; v_call: TRBV30; d_call: -; j_call: TRBJ1-2; cdr3_aa: CAWSVAGFGYGYTF; cdr3_nt: TGTGCCTGGAGTGTAGCCGGGTTCGGCTATGGCTACACCTTC
clone_size: few; v_call: TRBV10-3; d_call: TRBD1; j_call: TRBJ1-1; cdr3_aa: CAITATGQGMNTEAFF; cdr3_nt: TGTGCCATCACCGCCACGGGACAGGGGATGAACACTGAAGCTTTCTTT
clone_size: -; v_call: TRBV4-1; d_call: -; j_call: TRBJ1-2; cdr3_aa: CASRGFQLNYGYTF; cdr3_nt: TGCGCCAGCAGGGGCTTCCAACTTAACTATGGCTACACCTTC
clone_size: -; v_call: TRBV7-9; d_call: TRBD2; j_call: TRBJ2-2; cdr3_aa: CASSSGTSDLTGELFF; cdr3_nt: TGTGCCAGCAGCTCCGGGACTAGCGACCTGACCGGGGAGCTGTTTTTT
clone_size: -; v_call: TRBV2; d_call: TRBD1; j_call: TRBJ1-6; cdr3_aa: CASSETGVINSPLHF; cdr3_nt: TGTGCCAGCAGTGAAACAGGGGTGATCAATTCACCCCTCCACTTT
clone_size: -; v_call: TRBV29-1; d_call: -; j_call: TRBJ2-5; cdr3_aa: CSVMVGGGGQETQYF; cdr3_nt: TGCAGCGTTATGGTCGGGGGAGGTGGACAAGAGACCCAGTACTTC
clone_size: -; v_call: TRBV5-1; d_call: -; j_call: TRBJ2-5; cdr3_aa: CASSLGQGSETQYF; cdr3_nt: TGCGCCAGCAGCTTAGGGCAGGGATCAGAGACCCAGTACTTC
clone_size: -; v_call: TRBV9; d_call: TRBD2; j_call: TRBJ2-7; cdr3_aa: CASSVGGLAASYEQYF; cdr3_nt: TGTGCCAGCAGCGTAGGAGGGCTAGCGGCCTCCTACGAGCAGTACTTC
clone_size: -; v_call: TRBV30; d_call: -; j_call: TRBJ1-2; cdr3_aa: CAWSGLNYGYTF; cdr3_nt: TGTGCCTGGAGTGGACTCAACTATGGCTACACCTTC
clone_size: -; v_call: TRBV29-1; d_call: -; j_call: TRBJ1-2; cdr3_aa: CSVGRGTAGGYTF; cdr3_nt: TGCAGCGTTGGACGGGGGACCGCCGGGGGCTACACCTTC
clone_size: -; v_call: TRBV2; d_call: TRBD2; j_call: TRBJ2-7; cdr3_aa: CASGLAYEQYF; cdr3_nt: TGTGCCAGCGGACTAGCGTACGAGCAGTACTTC
clone_size: -; v_call: TRBV19; d_call: -; j_call: TRBJ2-2; cdr3_aa: CASSGTSNTGELFF; cdr3_nt: TGTGCCTCGTCCGGGACATCGAACACCGGGGAGCTGTTTTTT
clone_size: once; v_call: TRBV9; d_call: -; j_call: TRBJ2-4; cdr3_aa: CASSVAPGLAKNIQYF; cdr3_nt: TGTGCCAGCAGCGTAGCTCCGGGACTAGCCAAAAACATTCAGTACTTC
clone_size: -; v_call: TRBV5-1; d_call: TRBD2; j_call: TRBJ2-7; cdr3_aa: CASSRSGASYEQYF; cdr3_nt: TGCGCCAGCAGCCGTAGCGGGGCAAGCTACGAGCAGTACTTC
clone_size: once; v_call: TRBV5-1; d_call: -; j_call: TRBJ2-1; cdr3_aa: CASSPSETPLSGNEQFF; cdr3_nt: TGCGCCAGCAGCCCCTCGGAGACTCCCCTATCGGGGAATGAGCAGTTCTTC
clone_size: few; v_call: TRBV10-3; d_call: -; j_call: TRBJ1-1; cdr3_aa: CAISDPRGGTEAFF; cdr3_nt: TGTGCCATCAGTGACCCTCGGGGGGGGACTGAAGCTTTCTTT
clone_size: -; v_call: TRBV5-1; d_call: -; j_call: TRBJ2-3; cdr3_aa: CASSPGVSDTQYF; cdr3_nt: TGCGCCAGCAGTCCCGGGGTTAGTGATACGCAGTATTTT
clone_size: -; v_call: TRBV5-1; d_call: TRBD2; j_call: TRBJ2-1; cdr3_aa: CASSRLAGDNEQFF; cdr3_nt: TGCGCCAGCAGCCGACTAGCCGGCGACAATGAGCAGTTCTTC
clone_size: -; v_call: TRBV2; d_call: -; j_call: TRBJ1-2; cdr3_aa: CASRPSGTTYGYTF; cdr3_nt: TGTGCCAGCAGGCCTTCCGGGACTACTTATGGCTACACCTTC
clone_size: -; v_call: TRBV5-4; d_call: -; j_call: TRBJ2-2; cdr3_aa: CASSLSRGSTGELFF; cdr3_nt: TGTGCCAGCAGCTTGTCAAGGGGCAGTACCGGGGAGCTGTTTTTT
clone_size: -; v_call: TRBV28; d_call: TRBD1; j_call: TRBJ1-2; cdr3_aa: CASSLYTPGTDHGYTF; cdr3_nt: TGTGCCAGCAGTTTATACACCCCCGGGACAGATCATGGCTACACCTTC